This T cell receptor (beta chain) was observed in a study of T cells in Graves' hyperthyroidism and ophthalmopathy. CDR3 length equals 14 residues. V lost 4 bases to trimming and J lost 5 bases, with 14 bases between them. The TCR beta CDR3 regions underwent amplification using RNA transcripts as the source. HTBI primers were used for first-round RT-PCR of the TCR CDR3. TCRdb ran MiXCR on the multiplex PCR reads and lists one entry per CDR3 protein. The profile covers under 300,000 distinct CDR3 sequences, with less than 30% appearing a single time and more than 25% taken by the ten largest. Details on this clonotype: Its specificity is not known.

Study results and limitations: A model using 13 V-J features told ophthalmopathy apart from stable hyperthyroidism.

Material for sequencing was blood. This TCR derives from a man aged 35-49 years with Graves' hyperthyroidism that later progressed to Graves' ophthalmopathy. The rearrangement joins TRBV12-3 or TRBV12-4 to TRBJ2-5; D gene ambiguous. The CDR3 reads CASSSLGPWETQYF. DNA for the CDR3: TGTGCCAGCAGTTCCCTCGGGCCTTGGGAGACCCAGTACTTC.